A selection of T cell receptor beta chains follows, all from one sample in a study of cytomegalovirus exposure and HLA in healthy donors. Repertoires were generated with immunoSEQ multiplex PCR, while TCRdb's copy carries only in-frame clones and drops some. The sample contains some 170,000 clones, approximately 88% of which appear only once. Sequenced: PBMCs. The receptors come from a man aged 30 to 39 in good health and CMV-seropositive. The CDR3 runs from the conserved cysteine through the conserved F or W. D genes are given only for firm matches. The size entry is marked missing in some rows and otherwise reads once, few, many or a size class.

CDR3 protein: CASSLAGESDTEAFF
CDR3 DNA: TGTGCCAGCAGCTTGGCCGGGGAAAGCGACACTGAAGCTTTCTTT
V gene: TRBV5-5
D gene: .
clone size: .
J gene: TRBJ1-1

CDR3 protein: CASSGQGLVQETQYF
CDR3 DNA: TGCGCCAGCAGCGGACAGGGCTTGGTCCAAGAGACCCAGTACTTC
V gene: TRBV5-1
D gene: TRBD1
clone size: .
J gene: TRBJ2-5

CDR3 protein: CATSTGFSNEKLFF
CDR3 DNA: TGTGCCACCAGCACCGGGTTTTCTAATGAAAAACTGTTTTTT
V gene: TRBV15
D gene: .
clone size: .
J gene: TRBJ1-4

CDR3 protein: CASSLPLGQESNIQYF
CDR3 DNA: TGTGCCAGCAGTCTCCCTCTGGGACAGGAGTCAAACATTCAGTACTTC
V gene: TRBV9
D gene: TRBD1
clone size: .
J gene: TRBJ2-4

CDR3 protein: CASRPTSLRNTGELFF
CDR3 DNA: TGTGCCAGCAGGCCAACTAGCTTAAGGAACACCGGGGAGCTGTTTTTT
V gene: TRBV7-7
D gene: .
clone size: .
J gene: TRBJ2-2

CDR3 protein: CSARTSGSTDTQYF
CDR3 DNA: TGCAGCGCCAGAACTAGCGGGAGCACAGATACGCAGTATTTT
V gene: TRBV29-1
D gene: TRBD2
clone size: few
J gene: TRBJ2-3

CDR3 protein: CASSRRRQGADYEQYF
CDR3 DNA: TGTGCCAGCAGCAGGCGGCGACAGGGGGCGGACTACGAGCAGTACTTC
V gene: TRBV5-6
D gene: TRBD1
clone size: .
J gene: TRBJ2-7

CDR3 protein: CASSQAWGPFGPGLTDTQYF
CDR3 DNA: TGTGCCAGCAGCCAAGCCTGGGGCCCTTTTGGGCCCGGTCTCACAGATACGCAGTATTTT
V gene: TRBV14
D gene: .
clone size: .
J gene: TRBJ2-3

CDR3 protein: CASSLTGAGNTEAFF
CDR3 DNA: TGTGCCAGCAGCTTGACAGGGGCGGGGAACACTGAAGCTTTCTTT
V gene: TRBV5-4
D gene: TRBD1
clone size: .
J gene: TRBJ1-1

CDR3 protein: CATPAGLEQYF
CDR3 DNA: TGTGCCACCCCGGCGGGCCTCGAGCAGTACTTC
V gene: TRBV7-3
D gene: .
clone size: .
J gene: TRBJ2-7

CDR3 protein: CASSSWTGNSPLHF
CDR3 DNA: TGTGCCAGCAGCTCCTGGACAGGAAATTCACCCCTCCACTTT
V gene: TRBV5-5
D gene: TRBD1
clone size: .
J gene: TRBJ1-6

CDR3 protein: CASSLTREGTQYF
CDR3 DNA: TGTGCCAGCAGTTTGACTAGAGAAGGGACCCAGTACTTC
V gene: TRBV11-1
D gene: .
clone size: .
J gene: TRBJ2-5

CDR3 protein: CASREMTGSRNGYTF
CDR3 DNA: TGCGCCAGCAGGGAGATGACAGGTAGTAGGAATGGCTACACCTTC
V gene: TRBV5-1
D gene: .
clone size: .
J gene: TRBJ1-2

CDR3 protein: CASSFKAVNTGELFF
CDR3 DNA: TGTGCCAGCAGCTTCAAAGCGGTTAACACCGGGGAGCTGTTTTTT
V gene: TRBV7-3
D gene: .
clone size: .
J gene: TRBJ2-2

CDR3 protein: CASSTGGGSYNEQFF
CDR3 DNA: TGCGCCAGCAGCACGGGCGGAGGGTCCTACAATGAGCAGTTCTTC
V gene: TRBV5-1
D gene: .
clone size: .
J gene: TRBJ2-1

CDR3 protein: CSVEWQNTDTQYF
CDR3 DNA: TGCAGCGTTGAATGGCAGAACACAGATACGCAGTATTTT
V gene: TRBV29-1
D gene: .
clone size: once
J gene: TRBJ2-3

CDR3 protein: CSVDRGYYGYTF
CDR3 DNA: TGCAGCGTCGACAGGGGGTATTATGGCTACACCTTC
V gene: TRBV29-1
D gene: TRBD1
clone size: .
J gene: TRBJ1-2

CDR3 protein: CASSLAGSPYEQYF
CDR3 DNA: TGTGCCAGCAGCTTGGCCGGGTCCCCCTACGAGCAGTACTTC
V gene: TRBV5-4
D gene: .
clone size: .
J gene: TRBJ2-7

CDR3 protein: CAWSVRGLGDQPQHF
CDR3 DNA: TGTGCTTGGAGTGTCCGAGGGCTTGGGGATCAGCCCCAGCATTTT
V gene: TRBV30
D gene: .
clone size: .
J gene: TRBJ1-5

CDR3 protein: CASRPPRGNTGELFF
CDR3 DNA: TGTGCCAGCAGACCACCCCGGGGGAACACCGGGGAGCTGTTTTTT
V gene: TRBV11-2
D gene: .
clone size: .
J gene: TRBJ2-2

CDR3 protein: CASLRTSGTYNEQFF
CDR3 DNA: TGTGCCAGCCTACGGACTAGCGGGACCTACAATGAGCAGTTCTTC
V gene: TRBV27
D gene: TRBD2
clone size: .
J gene: TRBJ2-1

CDR3 protein: CASSYKGSDTQYF
CDR3 DNA: TGTGCCAGCAGTTACAAGGGGTCAGATACGCAGTATTTT
V gene: TRBV6-5
D gene: .
clone size: .
J gene: TRBJ2-3

CDR3 protein: CATSRDIGAYSYNEQFF
CDR3 DNA: TGTGCCACCAGCAGAGATATAGGAGCTTACTCCTACAATGAGCAGTTCTTC
V gene: TRBV15
D gene: .
clone size: .
J gene: TRBJ2-1

CDR3 protein: CAWSVNPGMGLFF
CDR3 DNA: TGTGCCTGGAGTGTGAATCCGGGTATGGGGCTGTTTTTT
V gene: TRBV30
D gene: .
clone size: .
J gene: TRBJ2-2

CDR3 protein: CASSPAGVSGNTIYF
CDR3 DNA: TGTGCCAGCTCACCAGCGGGAGTCTCTGGAAACACCATATATTTT
V gene: TRBV18
D gene: .
clone size: .
J gene: TRBJ1-3

CDR3 protein: CASSPRLRSPLHF
CDR3 DNA: TGTGCCAGCAGCCCCCGGTTGAGGTCACCCCTCCACTTT
V gene: TRBV28
D gene: .
clone size: .
J gene: TRBJ1-6

CDR3 protein: CSVEGGGENTGELFF
CDR3 DNA: TGCAGCGTTGAAGGGGGAGGCGAGAACACCGGGGAGCTGTTTTTT
V gene: TRBV29-1
D gene: .
clone size: .
J gene: TRBJ2-2

CDR3 protein: CAWTDTEAFF
CDR3 DNA: TGTGCCTGGACGGACACAGAAGCTTTCTTT
V gene: TRBV30
D gene: .
clone size: .
J gene: TRBJ1-1

CDR3 protein: CASSARGTKNIQYF
CDR3 DNA: TGCGCCAGCAGCGCACGGGGAACCAAAAACATTCAGTACTTC
V gene: TRBV10-1
D gene: .
clone size: .
J gene: TRBJ2-4

CDR3 protein: CASSLTSVSYEQYF
CDR3 DNA: TGTGCCAGCAGTCTTACTAGCGTGTCCTACGAGCAGTACTTC
V gene: TRBV6-1
D gene: TRBD2
clone size: once
J gene: TRBJ2-7

CDR3 protein: CAWSVGRNYGYTF
CDR3 DNA: TGTGCCTGGAGTGTGGGCCGGAACTATGGCTACACCTTC
V gene: TRBV30
D gene: .
clone size: .
J gene: TRBJ1-2

CDR3 protein: CASSPLGGAEDTEAFF
CDR3 DNA: TGTGCCAGCAGTCCACTAGGGGGAGCAGAGGACACTGAAGCTTTCTTT
V gene: TRBV28
D gene: .
clone size: .
J gene: TRBJ1-1

CDR3 protein: CASSSGLAGNTGELFF
CDR3 DNA: TGTGCCAGCAGCTCTGGACTAGCGGGGAACACCGGGGAGCTGTTTTTT
V gene: TRBV7-2
D gene: TRBD2
clone size: .
J gene: TRBJ2-2

CDR3 protein: CSALDFDGYTF
CDR3 DNA: TGCAGCGCATTGGACTTCGATGGCTACACCTTC
V gene: TRBV20-1
D gene: .
clone size: .
J gene: TRBJ1-2

CDR3 protein: CASSQEGRRGDTQYF
CDR3 DNA: TGCGCCAGCAGCCAAGAAGGTAGGAGAGGAGATACGCAGTATTTT
V gene: TRBV4-3
D gene: .
clone size: .
J gene: TRBJ2-3

CDR3 protein: CASSLSQGSYGYTF
CDR3 DNA: TGTGCCAGCAGTTTGTCACAGGGGAGCTATGGCTACACCTTC
V gene: TRBV28
D gene: TRBD1
clone size: few
J gene: TRBJ1-2

CDR3 protein: CASSVVGGRYNEQFF
CDR3 DNA: TGTGCCAGCAGCGTAGTTGGCGGGAGGTACAATGAGCAGTTCTTC
V gene: TRBV9
D gene: TRBD2
clone size: .
J gene: TRBJ2-1

CDR3 protein: CASSLGTANTGELFF
CDR3 DNA: TGTGCCAGCAGTCTCGGGACAGCGAACACCGGGGAGCTGTTTTTT
V gene: TRBV28
D gene: TRBD1
clone size: .
J gene: TRBJ2-2

CDR3 protein: CASRKTDVTYEQYF
CDR3 DNA: TGTGCCAGCAGAAAGACAGATGTAACATACGAGCAGTACTTC
V gene: TRBV6-5
D gene: .
clone size: .
J gene: TRBJ2-7

CDR3 protein: CASSQADSQYF
CDR3 DNA: TGTGCCAGCAGCCAAGCTGACAGCCAGTACTTC
V gene: TRBV14
D gene: .
clone size: few
J gene: TRBJ2-7

CDR3 protein: CASSVGVAPYEQYF
CDR3 DNA: TGTGCCAGCAGCGTAGGGGTAGCGCCCTACGAGCAGTACTTC
V gene: TRBV9
D gene: .
clone size: .
J gene: TRBJ2-7

CDR3 protein: CAARESSYNSPLHF
CDR3 DNA: TGTGCCGCACGGGAGAGCTCCTATAATTCACCCCTCCACTTT
V gene: TRBV6-5
D gene: .
clone size: .
J gene: TRBJ1-6

CDR3 protein: CASSLRVGTDTQYF
CDR3 DNA: TGTGCCAGTTCCCTCCGGGTCGGCACAGATACGCAGTATTTT
V gene: TRBV5-4
D gene: .
clone size: .
J gene: TRBJ2-3

CDR3 protein: CASSLVGDNMPQHF
CDR3 DNA: TGTGCCAGCAGCTTAGTAGGGGATAACATGCCCCAGCATTTT
V gene: TRBV7-2
D gene: .
clone size: .
J gene: TRBJ1-5

CDR3 protein: CASSVDRVPNQPQHF
CDR3 DNA: TGTGCCAGCAGCGTTGACAGGGTACCCAATCAGCCCCAGCATTTT
V gene: TRBV6-1
D gene: TRBD1
clone size: few
J gene: TRBJ1-5

CDR3 protein: CASRQGGAGELFF
CDR3 DNA: TGCGCCAGCAGACAGGGAGGGGCCGGGGAGCTGTTTTTT
V gene: TRBV10-1
D gene: .
clone size: .
J gene: TRBJ2-2

CDR3 protein: CASSLTGQDYGYTF
CDR3 DNA: TGTGCCAGCTCACTAACTGGACAGGACTATGGCTACACCTTC
V gene: TRBV18
D gene: TRBD1
clone size: .
J gene: TRBJ1-2

CDR3 protein: CARGSSGDEQYF
CDR3 DNA: TGTGCCAGGGGATCCTCCGGGGACGAGCAGTACTTC
V gene: TRBV2
D gene: .
clone size: .
J gene: TRBJ2-7

CDR3 protein: CASSRDRLSYGYTF
CDR3 DNA: TGCGCCAGCAGTAGGGACAGGCTAAGCTATGGCTACACCTTC
V gene: TRBV10-2
D gene: TRBD1
clone size: once
J gene: TRBJ1-2

CDR3 protein: CASSLGTGEALYDEQYF
CDR3 DNA: TGTGCCAGCAGCTTAGGAACCGGAGAGGCCCTGTACGACGAGCAGTACTTC
V gene: TRBV13
D gene: .
clone size: .
J gene: TRBJ2-7

CDR3 protein: CASSFGGLAGVDTQYF
CDR3 DNA: TGTGCCAGCAGTTTCGGGGGACTAGCGGGAGTGGATACGCAGTATTTT
V gene: TRBV5-8
D gene: TRBD2
clone size: .
J gene: TRBJ2-3

CDR3 protein: CASTTPGTGNTIYF
CDR3 DNA: TGTGCCAGCACTACCCCGGGGACTGGAAACACCATATATTTT
V gene: TRBV28
D gene: .
clone size: .
J gene: TRBJ1-3

CDR3 protein: CSVARDSSGNTIYF
CDR3 DNA: TGCAGCGTCGCTCGGGACAGCTCTGGAAACACCATATATTTT
V gene: TRBV29-1
D gene: TRBD1
clone size: .
J gene: TRBJ1-3

CDR3 protein: CATSREFYSNQPQHF
CDR3 DNA: TGTGCCACCAGCAGAGAATTTTACTCAAATCAGCCCCAGCATTTT
V gene: TRBV15
D gene: .
clone size: once
J gene: TRBJ1-5

CDR3 protein: CASRQIRNQPQHF
CDR3 DNA: TGTGCCAGCAGGCAAATCAGAAATCAGCCCCAGCATTTT
V gene: TRBV28
D gene: .
clone size: .
J gene: TRBJ1-5

CDR3 protein: CASSSYSGPGEDTEAFF
CDR3 DNA: TGTGCCAGCAGCTCCTATTCTGGACCGGGAGAGGACACTGAAGCTTTCTTT
V gene: TRBV7-3
D gene: .
clone size: .
J gene: TRBJ1-1

CDR3 protein: CASSHSRGLGYEQYF
CDR3 DNA: TGTGCCAGCAGTCACTCCCGGGGACTGGGCTACGAGCAGTACTTC
V gene: TRBV28
D gene: .
clone size: .
J gene: TRBJ2-7

CDR3 protein: CASSKGQGGQETQYF
CDR3 DNA: TGTGCCAGCAGCAAAGGACAGGGTGGTCAAGAGACCCAGTACTTC
V gene: TRBV5-4
D gene: TRBD1
clone size: .
J gene: TRBJ2-5

CDR3 protein: CASSVGQANQPQHF
CDR3 DNA: TGTGCCAGCAGCGTAGGACAGGCCAATCAGCCCCAGCATTTT
V gene: TRBV9
D gene: .
clone size: .
J gene: TRBJ1-5